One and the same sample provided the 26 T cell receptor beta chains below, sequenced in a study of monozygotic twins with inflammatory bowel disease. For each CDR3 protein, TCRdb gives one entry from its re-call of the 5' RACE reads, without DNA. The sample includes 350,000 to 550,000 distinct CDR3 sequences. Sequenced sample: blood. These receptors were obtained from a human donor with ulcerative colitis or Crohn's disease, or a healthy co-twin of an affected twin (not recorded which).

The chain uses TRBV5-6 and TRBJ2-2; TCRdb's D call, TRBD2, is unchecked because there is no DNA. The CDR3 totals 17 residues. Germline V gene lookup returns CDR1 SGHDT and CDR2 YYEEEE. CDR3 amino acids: CASSLDSAGGYTGELFF.

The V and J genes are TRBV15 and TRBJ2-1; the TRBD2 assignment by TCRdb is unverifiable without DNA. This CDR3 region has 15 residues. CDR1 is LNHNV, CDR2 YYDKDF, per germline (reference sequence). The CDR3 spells CATSRDGPSYNEQFF.

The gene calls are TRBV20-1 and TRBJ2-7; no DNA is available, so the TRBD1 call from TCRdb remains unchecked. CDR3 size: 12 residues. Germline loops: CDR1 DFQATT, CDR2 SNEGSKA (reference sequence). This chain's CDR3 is CSVGAAAYEQYF.

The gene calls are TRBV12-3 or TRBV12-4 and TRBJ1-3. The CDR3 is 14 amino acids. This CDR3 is CASSFHSSGNTIYF.

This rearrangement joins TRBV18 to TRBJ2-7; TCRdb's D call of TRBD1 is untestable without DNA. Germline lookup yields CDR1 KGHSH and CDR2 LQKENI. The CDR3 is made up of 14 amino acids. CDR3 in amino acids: CASSQGTLVYEQYF.

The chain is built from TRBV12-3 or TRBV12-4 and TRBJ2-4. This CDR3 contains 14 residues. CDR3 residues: CASKIGPVKNIQYF.

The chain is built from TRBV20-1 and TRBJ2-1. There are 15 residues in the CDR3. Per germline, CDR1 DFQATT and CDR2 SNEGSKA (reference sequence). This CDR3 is CSARDTGISYNEQFF.

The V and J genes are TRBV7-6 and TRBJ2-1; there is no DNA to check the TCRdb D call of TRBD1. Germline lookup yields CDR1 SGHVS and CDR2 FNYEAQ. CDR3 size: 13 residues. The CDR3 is CASSRTEGYEQFF.

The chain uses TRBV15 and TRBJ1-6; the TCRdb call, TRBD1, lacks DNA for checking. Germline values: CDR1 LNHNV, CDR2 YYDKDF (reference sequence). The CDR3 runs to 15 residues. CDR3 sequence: CATSISGQGVSSLHF. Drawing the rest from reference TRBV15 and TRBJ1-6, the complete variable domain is DAMVIQNPRYQVTQFGKPVTLSCSQTLNHNVMYWYQQKSSQAPKLLFHYYDKDFNNEADTPDNFQSRRPNTSFCFLDIRSPGLGDTAMYLCATSISGQGVSSLHFGNGTRLTVT.

The chain's CDR3 is CASSLNRGDTEAFF. The chain employs TRBV7-2 and TRBJ1-1; TCRdb lists TRBD1, though no DNA is available to test this call. In germline, CDR1 is SGHTA, CDR2 FQGNSA. This CDR3 is built from 14 residues.

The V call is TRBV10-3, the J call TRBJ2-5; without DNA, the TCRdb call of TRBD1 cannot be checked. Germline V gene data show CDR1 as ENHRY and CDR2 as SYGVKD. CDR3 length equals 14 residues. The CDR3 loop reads CAIKGQGPQETQYF.

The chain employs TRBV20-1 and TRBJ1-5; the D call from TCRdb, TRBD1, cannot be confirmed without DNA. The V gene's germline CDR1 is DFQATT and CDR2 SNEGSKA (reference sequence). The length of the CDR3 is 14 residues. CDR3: CSAREGGGSQPQHF.

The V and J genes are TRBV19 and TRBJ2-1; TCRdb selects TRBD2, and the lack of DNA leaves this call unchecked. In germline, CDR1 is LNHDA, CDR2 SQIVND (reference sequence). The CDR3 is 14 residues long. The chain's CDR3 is CASTELAWGNEQLF. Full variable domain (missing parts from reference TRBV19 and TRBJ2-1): DGGITQSPKYLFRKEGQNVTLSCEQNLNHDAMYWYRQDPGQGLRLIYYSQIVNDFQKGDIAEGYSVSREKKESFPLTVTSAQKNPTAFYLCASTELAWGNEQLFGPGTRLTVL.

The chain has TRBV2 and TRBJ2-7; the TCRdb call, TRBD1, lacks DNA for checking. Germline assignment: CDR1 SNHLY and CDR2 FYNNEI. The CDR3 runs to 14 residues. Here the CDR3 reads CASSAQLGGYEQYF.

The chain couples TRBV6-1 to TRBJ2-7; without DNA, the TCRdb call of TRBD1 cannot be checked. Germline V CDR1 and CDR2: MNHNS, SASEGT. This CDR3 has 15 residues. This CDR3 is CASLPTGASSYEQYF.

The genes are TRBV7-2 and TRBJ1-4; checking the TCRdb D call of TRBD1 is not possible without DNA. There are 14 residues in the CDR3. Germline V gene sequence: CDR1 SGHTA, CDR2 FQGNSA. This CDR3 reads CASSLTGSNEKLFF.

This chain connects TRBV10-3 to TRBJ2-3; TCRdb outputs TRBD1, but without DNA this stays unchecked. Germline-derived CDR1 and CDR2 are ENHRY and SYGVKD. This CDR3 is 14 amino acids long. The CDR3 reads CATTRGRSGDTQYF.

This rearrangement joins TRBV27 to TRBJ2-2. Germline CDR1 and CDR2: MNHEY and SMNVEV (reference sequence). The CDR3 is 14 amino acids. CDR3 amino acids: CASSLGFNTGELFF.

This CDR3 is CASSLAFAAANTGELFF. The genes are TRBV5-1 and TRBJ2-2. The CDR3 loop spans 17 amino acids. Looked up from germline, CDR1 is SGHRS and CDR2 is YFSETQ.

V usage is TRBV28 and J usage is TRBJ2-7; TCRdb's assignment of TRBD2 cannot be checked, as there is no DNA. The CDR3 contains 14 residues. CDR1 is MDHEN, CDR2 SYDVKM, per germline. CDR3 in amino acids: CASREGLAVYEQYF.

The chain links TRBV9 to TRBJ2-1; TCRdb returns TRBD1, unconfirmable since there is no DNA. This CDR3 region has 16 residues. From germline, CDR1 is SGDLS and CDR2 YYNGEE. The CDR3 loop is CASNPEGTGHYNEQFF.

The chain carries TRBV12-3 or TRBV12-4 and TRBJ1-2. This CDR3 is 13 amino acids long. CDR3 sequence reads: CASSNTVNYGYTF.

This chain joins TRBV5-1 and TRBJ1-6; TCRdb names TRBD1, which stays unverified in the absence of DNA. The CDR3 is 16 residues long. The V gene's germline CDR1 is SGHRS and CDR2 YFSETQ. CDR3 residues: CASSPSGQGANSPLHF.

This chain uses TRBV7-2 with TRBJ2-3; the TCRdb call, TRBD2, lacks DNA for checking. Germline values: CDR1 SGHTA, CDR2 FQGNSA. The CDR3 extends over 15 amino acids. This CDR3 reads CASTYYTAGTDTQYF.

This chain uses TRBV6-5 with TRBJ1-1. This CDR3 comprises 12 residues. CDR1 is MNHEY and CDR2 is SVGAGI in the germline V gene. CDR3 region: CASSTPGQKAFF.

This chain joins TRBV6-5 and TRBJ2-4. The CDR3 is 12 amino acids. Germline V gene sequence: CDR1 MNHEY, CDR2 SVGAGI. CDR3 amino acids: CASSNDRNIQYF.